Only one count was recorded for the clone carrying this T cell receptor beta chain. Its specificity is not known. The sample comes from a study of CD8 T cells in Susac syndrome. Study-level information: Intravenous immunoglobulin alone or corticosteroids were being given to patients with Susac syndrome at blood draw, unless they were therapy-naive. Broader study findings: The total CD8+ repertoires yielded sixteen Susac-specific public clones and the CD8+ TEMRA repertoires yielded five or six. A relatively small number of individuals underwent TCR sequencing and HLA analysis.

The germline V gene encodes CDR1 KGHSH and CDR2 LQKENI. The length of the CDR3 is 12 residues. Between the trimmed V and J ends, which lost 2 bases and 7 bases, there was a span of 8 bases. Isolation of CD8+ and CD4+ T cells was performed negatively, whereas enrichment of TEMRA cells was done by FACS. Random hexamers primed reverse transcription of 0.5 to 1 ug RNA. TCRdb ran MiXCR on the immunoSEQ multiplex PCR reads and lists one entry per CDR3 protein. Of approximately 190,000 distinct CDR3 sequences in the sample, around 95% were seen once. The origin of this receptor is a human donor with Susac syndrome. The chain employs TRBV18 and TRBJ1-1; the D is unclear. Sequencing was carried out using CD8+ T cells from PBMCs. The CDR3 loop is CASSPGSNEAFF. CDR3 DNA: TGTGCCAGCTCACCAGGGTCTAATGAAGCTTTCTTT.